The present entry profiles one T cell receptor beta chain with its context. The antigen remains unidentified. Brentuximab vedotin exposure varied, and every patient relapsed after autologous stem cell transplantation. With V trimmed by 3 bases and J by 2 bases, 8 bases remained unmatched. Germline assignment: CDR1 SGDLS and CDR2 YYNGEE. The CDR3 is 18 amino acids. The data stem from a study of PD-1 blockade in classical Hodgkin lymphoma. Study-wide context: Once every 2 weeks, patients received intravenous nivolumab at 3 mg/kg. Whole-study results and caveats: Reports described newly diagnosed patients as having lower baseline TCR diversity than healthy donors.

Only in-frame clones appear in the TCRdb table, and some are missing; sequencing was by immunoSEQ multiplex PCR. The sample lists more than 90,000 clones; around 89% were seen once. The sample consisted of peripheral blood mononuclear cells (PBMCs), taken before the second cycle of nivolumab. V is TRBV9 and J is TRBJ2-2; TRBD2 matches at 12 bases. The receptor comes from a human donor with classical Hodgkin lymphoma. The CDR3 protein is CASSACLLAGGNTGELFF. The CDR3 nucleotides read TGTGCCAGCAGCGCCTGTTTACTAGCGGGGGGAAACACCGGGGAGCTGTTTTTT. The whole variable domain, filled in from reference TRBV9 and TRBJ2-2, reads DSGVTQTPKHLITATGQRVTLRCSPRSGDLSVYWYQQSLDQGLQFLIQYYNGEERAKGNILERFSAQQFPDLHSELNLSSLELGDSALYFCASSACLLAGGNTGELFFGEGSRLTVL.